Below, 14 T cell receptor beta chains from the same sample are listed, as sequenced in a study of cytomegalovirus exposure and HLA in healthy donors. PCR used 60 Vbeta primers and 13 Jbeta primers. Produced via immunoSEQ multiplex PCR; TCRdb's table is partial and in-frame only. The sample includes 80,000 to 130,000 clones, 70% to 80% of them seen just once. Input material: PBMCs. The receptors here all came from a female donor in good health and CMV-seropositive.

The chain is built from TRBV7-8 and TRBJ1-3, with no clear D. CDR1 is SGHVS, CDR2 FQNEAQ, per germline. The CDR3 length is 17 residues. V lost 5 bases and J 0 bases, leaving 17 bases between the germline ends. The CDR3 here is CASSPFNSRYSGNTIYF. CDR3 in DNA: TGTGCCAGCAGCCCCTTTAACAGTCGATACTCTGGAAACACCATATATTTT.

CDR3 loop: CSVGSGSYQETQYF. The CDR3 DNA sequence: TGCAGCGTGGGCTCTGGGTCGTACCAAGAGACCCAGTACTTC. This sequence joins TRBV29-1 and TRBJ2-5; D is uncertain. Germline CDR1 SQVTM, CDR2 ANQGSEA. This CDR3 is 14 amino acids long. The ends were cut back, 6 bases at V and 0 bases at J, with 14 bases in the middle.

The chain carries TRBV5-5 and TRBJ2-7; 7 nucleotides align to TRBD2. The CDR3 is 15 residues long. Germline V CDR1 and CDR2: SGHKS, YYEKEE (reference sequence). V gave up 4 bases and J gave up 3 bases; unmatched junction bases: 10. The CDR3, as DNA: TGTGCCAGCAGCCGTGACCCCGGGGGGATCTACGAGCAGTACTTC. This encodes CASSRDPGGIYEQYF.

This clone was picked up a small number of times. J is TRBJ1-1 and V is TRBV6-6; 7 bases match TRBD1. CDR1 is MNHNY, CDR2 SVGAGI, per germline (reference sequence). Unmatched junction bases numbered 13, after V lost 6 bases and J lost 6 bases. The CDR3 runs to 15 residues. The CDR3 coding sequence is TGTGCCAGCAGGGGGGAACAGGGGTATATGTCTGAAGCTTTCTTT. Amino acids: CASRGEQGYMSEAFF.

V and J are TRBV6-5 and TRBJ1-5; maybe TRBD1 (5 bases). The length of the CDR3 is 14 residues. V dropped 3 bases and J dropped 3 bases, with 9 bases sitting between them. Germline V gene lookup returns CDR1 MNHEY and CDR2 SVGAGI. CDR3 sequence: CASSYGGINQPQHF. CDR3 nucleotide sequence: TGTGCCAGCAGTTATGGGGGGATCAATCAGCCCCAGCATTTT.

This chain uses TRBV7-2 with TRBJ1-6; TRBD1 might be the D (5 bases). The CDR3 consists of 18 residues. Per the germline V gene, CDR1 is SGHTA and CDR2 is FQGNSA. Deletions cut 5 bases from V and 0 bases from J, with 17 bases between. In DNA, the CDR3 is TGTGCCAGCAGCCTCCCCAGGGCGGTGAGCTCCTATAATTCACCCCTCCACTTT. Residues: CASSLPRAVSSYNSPLHF.

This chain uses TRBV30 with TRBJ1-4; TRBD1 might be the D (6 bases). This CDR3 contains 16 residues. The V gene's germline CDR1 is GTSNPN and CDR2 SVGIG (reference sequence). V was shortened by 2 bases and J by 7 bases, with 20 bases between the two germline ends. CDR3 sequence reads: CAWSPGTTLWGEKLFF. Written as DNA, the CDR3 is TGTGCCTGGAGTCCCGGGACAACCCTATGGGGTGAAAAACTGTTTTTT.

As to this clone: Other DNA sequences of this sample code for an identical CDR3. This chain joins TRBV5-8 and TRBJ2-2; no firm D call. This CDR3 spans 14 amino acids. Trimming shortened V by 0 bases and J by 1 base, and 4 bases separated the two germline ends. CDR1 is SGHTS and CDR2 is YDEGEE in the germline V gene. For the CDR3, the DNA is TGTGCCAGCAGCTTGGTCAGGAACACCGGGGAGCTGTTTTTT. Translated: CASSLVRNTGELFF.

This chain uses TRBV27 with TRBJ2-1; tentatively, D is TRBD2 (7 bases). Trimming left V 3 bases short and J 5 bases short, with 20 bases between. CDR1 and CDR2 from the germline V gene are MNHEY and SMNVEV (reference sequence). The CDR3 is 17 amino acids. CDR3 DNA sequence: TGTGCCAGCAGTTTTGAACGGGGGGCCTCTTTCCACAATGAGCAGTTCTTC. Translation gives CASSFERGASFHNEQFF.

The CDR3 DNA sequence: TGCGCCAGCAGCCAAGGGTCGGGCACTGAAGCTTTCTTT. Amino acid sequence: CASSQGSGTEAFF. V is TRBV4-3 and J is TRBJ1-1, with unresolved D. The CDR3 has 13 amino acids. V dropped 1 base and J dropped 4 bases, with 7 bases sitting between them. Per the germline V gene, CDR1 is LGHNA and CDR2 is YSLEER.

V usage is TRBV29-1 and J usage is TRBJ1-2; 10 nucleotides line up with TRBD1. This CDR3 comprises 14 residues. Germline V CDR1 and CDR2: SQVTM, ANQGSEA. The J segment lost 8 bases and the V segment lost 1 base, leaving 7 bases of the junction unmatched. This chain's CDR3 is CSVEGGDRGRGYTF. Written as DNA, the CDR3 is TGCAGCGTTGAAGGGGGCGACAGGGGGCGAGGCTACACCTTC.

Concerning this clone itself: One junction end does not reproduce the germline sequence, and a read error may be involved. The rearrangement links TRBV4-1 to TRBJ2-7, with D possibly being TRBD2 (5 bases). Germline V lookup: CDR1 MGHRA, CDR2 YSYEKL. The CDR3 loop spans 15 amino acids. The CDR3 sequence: CASSQDQTTWVGLDF. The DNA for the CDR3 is TGCGCCAGCAGCCAAGATCAAACGACGTGGGTTGGACTCGACTTC.

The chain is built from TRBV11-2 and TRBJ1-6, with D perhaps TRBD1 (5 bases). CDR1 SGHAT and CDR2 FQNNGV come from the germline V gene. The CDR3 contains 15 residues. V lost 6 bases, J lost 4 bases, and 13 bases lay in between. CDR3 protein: CASRGGAGYNSPLHF. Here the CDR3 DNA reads TGTGCCAGCAGGGGAGGGGCGGGATATAATTCACCCCTCCACTTT.

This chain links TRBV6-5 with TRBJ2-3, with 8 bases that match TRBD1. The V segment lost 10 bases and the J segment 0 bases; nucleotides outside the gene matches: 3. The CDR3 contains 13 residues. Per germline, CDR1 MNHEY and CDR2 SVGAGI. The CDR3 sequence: CAKGTGSTDTQYF. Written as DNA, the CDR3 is TGTGCCAAAGGGACAGGCAGCACAGATACGCAGTATTTT.